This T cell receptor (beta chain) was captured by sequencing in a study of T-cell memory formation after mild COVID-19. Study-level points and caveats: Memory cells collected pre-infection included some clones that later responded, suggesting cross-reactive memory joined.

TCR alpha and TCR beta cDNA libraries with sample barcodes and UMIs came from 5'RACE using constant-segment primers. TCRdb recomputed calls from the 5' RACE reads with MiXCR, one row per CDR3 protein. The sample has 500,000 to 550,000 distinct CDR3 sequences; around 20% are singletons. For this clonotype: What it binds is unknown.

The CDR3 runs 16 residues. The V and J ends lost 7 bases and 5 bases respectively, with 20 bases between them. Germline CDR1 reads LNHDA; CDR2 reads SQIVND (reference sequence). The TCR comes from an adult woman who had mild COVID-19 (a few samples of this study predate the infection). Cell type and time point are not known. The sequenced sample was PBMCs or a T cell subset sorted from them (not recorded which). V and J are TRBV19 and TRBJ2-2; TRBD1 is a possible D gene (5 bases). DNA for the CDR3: TGTGCCAGTACCCCACCCGCTAGGGGTTTAACCGGGGAGCTGTTTTTT. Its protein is CASTPPARGLTGELFF.